The source of this TCR beta chain is a study of OX40 agonist ivuxolimab in advanced cancers. Study overall: Ivuxolimab is an agonistic anti-OX40 (CD134) antibody, and patients were treated with it. Dosing consisted of intravenous ivuxolimab at 0.01 to 10 mg/kg every 2 weeks.

Study-wide points: Clonal expansion was seen in CD4+ and CD8+ blood T cells by week 6 at 0.1 to 3.0 mg/kg.

Profiled with immunoSEQ multiplex PCR; TCRdb holds only in-frame clones, not every one. The sample has around 60,000 clones, approximately 91% seen once; the top ten hold around 1.7%. To note about this clone: Its antigen is not known.

Drawing of blood for sampling happened at baseline, at cycle 4 day 1, and at cycle 7 day 1. The germline V gene has CDR1 SGHTA and CDR2 FQGNSA. After removal of 2 bases from V and 6 bases from J, the junction contained 8 bases not matched to a gene. The CDR3 spans 15 residues. This sequence originates from an adult with an advanced solid tumor such as melanoma, head and neck, liver or kidney cancer. The sample was CD4+ or CD8+ T cells sorted from blood, taken in a trial of the OX40 agonist ivuxolimab. The V call is TRBV7-2, the J call TRBJ1-1; 8 bases fit TRBD1. The CDR3 protein is CASSLSGQGIAEAFF. The CDR3, as DNA: TGTGCCAGCAGCTTATCCGGACAGGGAATCGCTGAAGCTTTCTTT. The entire variable domain, with the rest obtained from reference TRBV7-2 and TRBJ1-1, is as follows: GAGVSQSPSNKVTEKGKDVELRCDPISGHTALYWYRQSLGQGLEFLIYFQGNSAPDKSGLPSDRFSAERTGGSVSTLTIQRTQQEDSAVYLCASSLSGQGIAEAFFGQGTRLTVV.